This T cell receptor (beta chain) was obtained from a study of early T cells in non-severe SARS-CoV-2 infection. This clonotype has ten or more counts. TCRdb reprocessed the 5' RACE reads with MiXCR, giving one entry per CDR3 protein. This sample carries tens of thousands of distinct CDR3 sequences, about 5.7% of them seen once, and the ten largest clones take approximately 5%. The J segment lost 6 bases and the V segment lost 5 bases, leaving 9 bases of the junction unmatched. This CDR3 region has 15 residues. Looked up from germline, CDR1 is MNHEY and CDR2 is SVGAGI. The receptor was isolated from an adult who was a healthcare worker with PCR-confirmed SARS-CoV-2 infection or an uninfected control (not recorded which). Sequenced sample: whole blood. The V call is TRBV6-5, the J call TRBJ2-7; 11 bases are shared with TRBD2. The DNA for the CDR3 is TGTGCCAGCAGTATAATAGCGGGAGGGCCTTCCGAGCAGTACTTC. It translates to CASSIIAGGPSEQYF.